The clone carrying this TCR beta chain was counted between two and nine times. Authors' analysis steps: Amplifying reference gene primers gave estimates of nucleated cell counts. Here immunoSEQ multiplex PCR was the method, and the copy in TCRdb shows in-frame clones only, minus some. V, J and clone size are taken as reported in that table, and D and trimming were inferred from the DNA itself. Of tens of thousands of clones detected, roughly 80% appear once; the ten largest clones hold 20% to 30%. The sample originates from a study of blood T cell repertoires in COVID-19. Study-level information: Whether acute or convalescent, the COVID-19 samples came from the United States, Italy and Spain. T cells, B-cell-depleted T cells, or PBMCs provided the cDNA or gDNA that served as material.

The CDR3 has 14 residues. Per the germline V gene, CDR1 is SNHLY and CDR2 is FYNNEI. Unmatched junction bases numbered 10, after V lost 9 bases and J lost 6 bases. V usage is TRBV2 and J usage is TRBJ2-7; 11 bases fit TRBD1. The source is an older man with active or convalescent COVID-19. Sequences were obtained from peripheral blood. The CDR3 DNA reads as TGTGCCAGGGGACTGACCGGGACAGGGGGCGAGCAGTACTTC. It specifies CARGLTGTGGEQYF. Together with reference TRBV2 and TRBJ2-7, the CDR3 gives the full variable domain: EPEVTQTPSHQVTQMGQEVILRCVPISNHLYFYWYRQILGQKVEFLVSFYNNEISEKSEIFDDQFSVERPDGSNFTLKIRSTKLEDSAMYFCARGLTGTGGEQYFGPGTRLTVT.